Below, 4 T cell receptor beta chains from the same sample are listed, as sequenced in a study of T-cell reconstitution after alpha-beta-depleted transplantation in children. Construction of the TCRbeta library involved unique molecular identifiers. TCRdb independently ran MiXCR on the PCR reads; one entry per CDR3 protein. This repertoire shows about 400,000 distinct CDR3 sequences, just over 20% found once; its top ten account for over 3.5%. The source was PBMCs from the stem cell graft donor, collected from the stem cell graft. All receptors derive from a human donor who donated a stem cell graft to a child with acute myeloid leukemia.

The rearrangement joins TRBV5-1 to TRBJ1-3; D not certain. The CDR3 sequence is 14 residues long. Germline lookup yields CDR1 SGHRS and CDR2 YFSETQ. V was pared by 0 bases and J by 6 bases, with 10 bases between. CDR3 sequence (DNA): TGCGCCAGCAGCTTGGCCGGGGATTTAAACACCATATATTTT. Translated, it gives CASSLAGDLNTIYF.

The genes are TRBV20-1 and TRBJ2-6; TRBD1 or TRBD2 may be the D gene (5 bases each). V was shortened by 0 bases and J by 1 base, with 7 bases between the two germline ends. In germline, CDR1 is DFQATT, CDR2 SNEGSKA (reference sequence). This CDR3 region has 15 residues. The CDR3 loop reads CSARDWGSGANVLTF. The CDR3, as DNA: TGCAGTGCTAGAGATTGGGGGTCTGGGGCCAACGTCCTGACTTTC.

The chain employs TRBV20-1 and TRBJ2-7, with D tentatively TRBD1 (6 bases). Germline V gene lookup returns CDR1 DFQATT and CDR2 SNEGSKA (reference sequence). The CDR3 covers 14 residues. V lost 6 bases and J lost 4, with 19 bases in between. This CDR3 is CSAKTGPVYYEQYF. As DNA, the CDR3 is TGCAGTGCCAAGACAGGACCAGTCTATTACGAGCAGTACTTC.

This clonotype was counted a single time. The CDR3 region has the DNA TGCAGTGCTAGGGTCCCGGGATCTACGCAGTATTTT. Its protein is CSARVPGSTQYF. The V gene is TRBV20-1, the J gene TRBJ2-3; a possible D gene is TRBD2 (5 bases). Trimming took 3 bases from V and 8 from J, leaving 12 bases between them. Germline V gene lookup returns CDR1 DFQATT and CDR2 SNEGSKA (reference sequence). The CDR3 has 12 residues.